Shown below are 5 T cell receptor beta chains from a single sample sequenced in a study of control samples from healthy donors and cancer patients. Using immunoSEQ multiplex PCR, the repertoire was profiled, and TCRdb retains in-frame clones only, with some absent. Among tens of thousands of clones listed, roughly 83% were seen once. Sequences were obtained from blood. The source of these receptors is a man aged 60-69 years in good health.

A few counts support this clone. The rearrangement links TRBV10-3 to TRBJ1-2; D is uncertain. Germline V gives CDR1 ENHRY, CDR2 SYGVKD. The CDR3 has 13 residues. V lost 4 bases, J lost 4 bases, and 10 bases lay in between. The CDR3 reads CAISGTDGYGYTF. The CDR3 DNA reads TGTGCCATCAGTGGGACGGACGGCTATGGCTACACCTTC.

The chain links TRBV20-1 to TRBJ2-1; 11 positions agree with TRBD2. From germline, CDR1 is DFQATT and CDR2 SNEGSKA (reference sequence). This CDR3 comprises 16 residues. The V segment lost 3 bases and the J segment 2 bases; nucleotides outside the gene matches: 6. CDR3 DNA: TGCAGTGCTAGTGATAGCGGGAGGGTAACCTACAATGAGCAGTTCTTC. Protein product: CSASDSGRVTYNEQFF.

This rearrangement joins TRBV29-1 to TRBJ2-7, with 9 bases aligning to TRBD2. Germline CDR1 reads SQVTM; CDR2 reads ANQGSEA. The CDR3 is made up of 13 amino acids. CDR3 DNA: TGCATCTATTTTTGGCGGGGGGGCTACGAGCAGTACTTC. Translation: CIYFWRGGYEQYF.

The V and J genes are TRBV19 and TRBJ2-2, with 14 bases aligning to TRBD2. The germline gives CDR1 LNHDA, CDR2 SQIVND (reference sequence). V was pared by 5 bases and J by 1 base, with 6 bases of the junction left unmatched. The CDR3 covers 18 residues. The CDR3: CASSSRGTSGRNTGELFF. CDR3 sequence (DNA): TGTGCCAGTAGTTCACGTGGGACTAGCGGGAGGAACACCGGGGAGCTGTTTTTT.

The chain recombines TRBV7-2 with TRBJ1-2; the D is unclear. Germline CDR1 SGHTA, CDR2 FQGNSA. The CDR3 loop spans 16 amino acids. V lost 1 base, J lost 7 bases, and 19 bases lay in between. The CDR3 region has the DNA TGTGCCAGCAGCTTAGGGGCAGGATCCCTTCCCGCTGGCTACACCTTC. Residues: CASSLGAGSLPAGYTF.